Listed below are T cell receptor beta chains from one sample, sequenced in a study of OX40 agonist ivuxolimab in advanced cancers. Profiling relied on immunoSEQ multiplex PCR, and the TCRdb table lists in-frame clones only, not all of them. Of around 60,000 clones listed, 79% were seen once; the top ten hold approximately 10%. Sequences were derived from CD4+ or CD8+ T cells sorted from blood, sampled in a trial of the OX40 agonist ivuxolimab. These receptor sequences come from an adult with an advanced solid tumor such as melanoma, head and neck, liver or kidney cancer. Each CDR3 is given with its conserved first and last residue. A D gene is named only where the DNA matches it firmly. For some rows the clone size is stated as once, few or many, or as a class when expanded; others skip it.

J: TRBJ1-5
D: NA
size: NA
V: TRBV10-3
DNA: TGTGCCATCAGTGGGGACAGCAATCAGCCCCAGCATTTT
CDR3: CAISGDSNQPQHF

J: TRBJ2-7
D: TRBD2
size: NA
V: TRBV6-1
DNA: TGTGCCAGCAGTGAAGCTGGGAGGGAGGCTAGCGGGAGGCGTCCCTACGAGCAGTACTTC
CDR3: CASSEAGREASGRRPYEQYF

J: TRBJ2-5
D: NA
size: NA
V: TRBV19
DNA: TGTGCCAGTAGTATAGTCGGAGAAGAGACCCAGTACTTC
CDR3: CASSIVGEETQYF

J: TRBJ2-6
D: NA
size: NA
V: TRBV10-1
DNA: TGCGCCAGCAGTGAGGCCGGCTCTGGGGCCAACGTCCTGACTTTC
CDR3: CASSEAGSGANVLTF

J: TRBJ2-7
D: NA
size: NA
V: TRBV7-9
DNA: TGTGCCAGCAGCCCCGGGGCGGGATTCACCTACGAGCAGTACTTC
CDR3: CASSPGAGFTYEQYF

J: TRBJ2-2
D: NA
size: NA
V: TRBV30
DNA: TGTGCCTGGAGTGTAAGGGAGGAGCTGTTTTTT
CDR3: CAWSVREELFF

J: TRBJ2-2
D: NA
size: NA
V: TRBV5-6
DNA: TGTGCCAGCAGCTTGAACTGGGGAAGCACCGGGGAGCTGTTTTTT
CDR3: CASSLNWGSTGELFF

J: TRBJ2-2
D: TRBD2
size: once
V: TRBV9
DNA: TGTGCCAGCAGCCCTATGACTAGCGGGGGGTTCACCGGGGAGCTGTTTTTT
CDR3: CASSPMTSGGFTGELFF

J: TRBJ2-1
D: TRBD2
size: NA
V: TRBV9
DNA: TGTGCCAGCAGCGTAGAACTAGCGGGAAGGGGTTACAATGAGCAGTTCTTC
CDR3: CASSVELAGRGYNEQFF

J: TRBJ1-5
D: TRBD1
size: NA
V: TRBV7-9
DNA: TGTGCCAGCAGCTTAGCCGGGACAGGGGGGCAGCCCCAGCATTTT
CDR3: CASSLAGTGGQPQHF

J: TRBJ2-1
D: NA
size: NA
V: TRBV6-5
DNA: TGTGCCAGCAGTTACTCTAGGGGGGAGGTCGTCAATGAGCAGTTCTTC
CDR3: CASSYSRGEVVNEQFF

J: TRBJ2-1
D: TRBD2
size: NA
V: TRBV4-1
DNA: TGCGCCAGCAGCCAGTTTGGACTAGCGGGGGATGAGCAGTTCTTC
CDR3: CASSQFGLAGDEQFF

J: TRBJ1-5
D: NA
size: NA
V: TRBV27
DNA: TGTGCCAGTTCCATAAGGGGGGGCCAGCCCCAGCATTTT
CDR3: CASSIRGGQPQHF